These 4 T cell receptor beta chains were sequenced from one sample in a study of blood T cell repertoires in COVID-19. Generated by immunoSEQ multiplex PCR, the TCRdb table keeps only in-frame clones and is missing some. The sample yields about 170,000 clones, approximately 79% seen once. Specimen: peripheral blood. The receptors originated from an elderly woman with acute or convalescent COVID-19.

This clone showed up just a few times. This sequence joins TRBV6-5 and TRBJ1-5; 8 bases map to TRBD1. Germline V gene sequence: CDR1 MNHEY, CDR2 SVGAGI. CDR3 size: 14 residues. Trimming at V came to 6 bases and at J to 5 bases, leaving 6 bases not matched to a gene. The CDR3 DNA is TGTGCCAGCAGAGTGGGGACAGGCGATCAGCCCCAGCATTTT. Protein: CASRVGTGDQPQHF.

The rearrangement links TRBV20-1 to TRBJ2-3; the match to TRBD2 covers 7 bases. The ends lost 3 bases at V and 2 bases at J; junction bases unmatched: 8. Germline assignment: CDR1 DFQATT and CDR2 SNEGSKA (reference sequence). This CDR3 region has 15 residues. In DNA, the CDR3 is TGCAGTGCTAGTAGTGTGGGAGGGCTCACAGATACGCAGTATTTT. Amino acid sequence: CSASSVGGLTDTQYF.

The DNA of the CDR3 is TGTGCCAGCAGCCCGATGACAGGGGGCTTCTATGGCTACACCTTC. Its protein product is CASSPMTGGFYGYTF. V and J are TRBV3-1 (or the pseudogene TRBV3-2) and TRBJ1-2; the match to TRBD1 covers 10 bases. The CDR3 covers 15 residues. Unmatched junction bases numbered 6, after V lost 4 bases and J lost 4 bases. Germline V gene data show CDR1 as LGHDT and CDR2 as YNNKEL (reference sequence).

This clone was detected once. The DNA for the CDR3 is TGTGCCAGCAGCTTGGGGCAAGCGGGAAACTCCTACGAGCAGTACTTC. As protein: CASSLGQAGNSYEQYF. This chain connects TRBV5-6 to TRBJ2-7; 7 bases fit TRBD2. The CDR3 is made up of 16 amino acids. Trimming removed 0 bases from V and 0 bases from J; junction bases left unmatched: 6. Germline CDR1 is SGHDT and CDR2 is YYEEEE.